This is a list of T cell receptor beta chains from one sample in a study of blood T cell repertoires in COVID-19. The table came from immunoSEQ multiplex PCR; TCRdb's copy has only in-frame clones and leaves some out. The top ten clones hold around 5% of a sample with about 140,000 clones, roughly 82% of them seen once. Sequenced sample: peripheral blood. These receptors were taken from a human donor in a cohort sampled during active COVID-19. Both conserved end residues are part of each CDR3. The D gene is left open where the match is weak. Clone size appears in some rows only: once, few, many, or a class for an expanded clone.

d_call	clone_size	j_call	v_call	cdr3_aa	cdr3_nt
NA	NA	TRBJ1-4	TRBV30	CALAGGRNEKLFF	TGTGCCCTGGCTGGCGGTCGGAATGAAAAACTGTTTTTT
TRBD1	NA	TRBJ1-1	TRBV6-5	CASNLGTGGQAFF	TGTGCCAGCAACCTGGGGACAGGGGGGCAGGCTTTCTTT
TRBD1	NA	TRBJ1-2	TRBV5-5	CASSFLDRGIYGYTF	TGTGCCAGCAGCTTTTTGGACAGGGGGATCTATGGCTACACCTTC
NA	NA	TRBJ1-1	TRBV9	CASSFRDTNTEAFF	TGTGCCAGCAGCTTCCGGGACACGAACACTGAAGCTTTCTTT
NA	NA	TRBJ1-4	TRBV4-2	CASSQEPGRNNEKLFF	TGTGCCAGCAGCCAAGAACCAGGCAGGAATAATGAAAAACTGTTTTTT
NA	NA	TRBJ2-2	TRBV6-5	CASIQGSPGELFF	TGTGCCAGCATCCAGGGGAGTCCCGGGGAGCTGTTTTTT
NA	NA	TRBJ2-3	TRBV6-5	CATILYASTDTQYF	TGTGCCACCATCCTCTACGCAAGCACAGATACGCAGTATTTT
NA	NA	TRBJ1-2	TRBV18	CASSPLTGNEGYTF	TGTGCCAGCTCACCACTAACAGGGAATGAGGGCTACACCTTC
TRBD2	NA	TRBJ2-5	TRBV30	CAWGTSGNRETQYF	TGTGCCTGGGGGACTAGCGGGAATAGGGAGACCCAGTACTTC
NA	NA	TRBJ1-5	TRBV6-6	CASSAQWGAGQPQHF	TGTGCCAGCAGTGCCCAGTGGGGCGCGGGGCAGCCCCAGCATTTT
NA	NA	TRBJ2-4	TRBV12-2	CASRSQATTKNIQYF	TGTGCAAGTCGCTCCCAAGCGACCACCAAAAACATTCAGTACTTC
NA	once	TRBJ1-1	TRBV2	CASNQGGNTEAFF	TGTGCCAGCAACCAGGGAGGGAACACTGAAGCTTTCTTT
TRBD2	NA	TRBJ2-7	TRBV28	CASSDTSGGVISYEQYF	TGTGCCAGCAGTGATACTAGCGGGGGGGTTATCTCCTACGAGCAGTACTTC
TRBD1	many	TRBJ1-5	TRBV2	CASNGQGGRSNQPQHF	TGTGCCAGCAACGGACAGGGAGGGAGGTCCAATCAGCCCCAGCATTTT
NA	once	TRBJ1-2	TRBV29-1	CSVDLAGGYGYTF	TGCAGCGTTGACCTGGCGGGGGGTTATGGCTACACCTTC
TRBD1	few	TRBJ1-6	TRBV30	CAWSETGGSPLHF	TGTGCCTGGAGTGAGACAGGGGGGTCACCCCTCCACTTT
NA	NA	TRBJ2-5	TRBV2	CASSGLEETQYF	TGTGCCAGCAGTGGACTTGAGGAGACCCAGTACTTC
NA	once	TRBJ2-1	TRBV2	CASRLTLDSFSYNEQFF	TGTGCCAGCAGGTTGACTTTAGACTCGTTCTCCTACAATGAGCAGTTCTTC
NA	NA	TRBJ1-6	TRBV14	CASSLSGSGSYNSPLHF	TGTGCCAGCAGCCTGTCGGGATCGGGCTCCTATAATTCACCCCTCCACTTT
TRBD1	NA	TRBJ1-1	TRBV5-6	CASSLDRGLWVTEAFF	TGTGCCAGCAGCTTGGACAGGGGGCTATGGGTCACTGAAGCTTTCTTT
NA	NA	TRBJ1-1	TRBV2	CASNAGVNTEAFF	TGTGCCAGCAATGCAGGGGTGAACACTGAAGCTTTCTTT
TRBD1	NA	TRBJ2-5	TRBV5-1	CASSWTGRGSETQYF	TGCGCCAGCAGCTGGACAGGGAGAGGTTCGGAGACCCAGTACTTC
TRBD2	NA	TRBJ2-3	TRBV7-8	CASSLSTGTSGRALPDTQYF	TGTGCCAGCAGCCTCAGTACCGGGACTAGCGGGAGGGCCCTCCCAGATACGCAGTATTTT
TRBD1	NA	TRBJ1-4	TRBV19	CASSPRTGGVTNEKLFF	TGTGCCAGTAGTCCACGGACAGGTGGGGTAACTAATGAAAAACTGTTTTTT
NA	once	TRBJ1-3	TRBV10-3	CAISERGDYGNTIYF	TGTGCCATCAGTGAGCGGGGGGACTACGGAAACACCATATATTTT
NA	few	TRBJ2-2	TRBV4-1	CASSQELDTLTGNTGELFF	TGCGCCAGCAGCCAAGAACTCGATACCTTGACGGGGAACACCGGGGAGCTGTTTTTT
NA	NA	TRBJ1-2	TRBV4-2	CASSQDTERGGYTF	TGTGCCAGCAGCCAAGATACCGAAAGGGGTGGCTACACCTTC
TRBD2	NA	TRBJ2-2	TRBV19	CASSGGGGTGELFF	TGTGCCAGTAGCGGCGGGGGAGGGACCGGGGAGCTGTTTTTT
TRBD1	few	TRBJ1-4	TRBV5-1	CASSSDRVGEKLFF	TGCGCCAGCAGCTCTGACAGGGTTGGTGAAAAACTGTTTTTT
NA	NA	TRBJ1-5	TRBV6-6	CASLKGVEGNQPQHF	TGTGCCAGTCTAAAAGGGGTCGAGGGCAATCAGCCCCAGCATTTT
TRBD1	NA	TRBJ1-1	TRBV2	CASSLDRARTEAFF	TGTGCCAGCAGTTTGGACAGGGCTAGGACTGAAGCTTTCTTT
NA	NA	TRBJ1-4	TRBV3-1/TRBV3-2	CASSQDVRGIEKLFF	TGTGCCAGCAGCCAAGATGTTCGGGGGATTGAAAAACTGTTTTTT
NA	NA	TRBJ2-7	TRBV5-1	CASSFGDMGSYEQYF	TGCGCCAGCAGCTTTGGGGACATGGGCTCCTACGAGCAGTACTTC
NA	NA	TRBJ1-2	TRBV27	CASSLSSENYGYTF	TGTGCCAGCAGTTTATCCTCAGAAAACTATGGCTACACCTTC
TRBD1	NA	TRBJ1-2	TRBV5-5	CASSRPGQGTTSYTF	TGTGCCAGCAGCCGACCGGGACAGGGGACCACCTCCTACACCTTC
TRBD1	NA	TRBJ2-4	TRBV5-1	CASSLGDRGPLNNIQYF	TGCGCCAGCAGCTTGGGGGACAGGGGGCCTCTTAATAACATTCAGTACTTC
NA	NA	TRBJ1-2	TRBV6-5	CASSNQGAVSYGYTF	TGTGCCAGCAGTAACCAGGGTGCAGTTTCCTATGGCTACACCTTC
TRBD2	NA	TRBJ2-2	TRBV5-1	CASTLSGGDGTGELFF	TGCGCCAGCACCCTCTCGGGGGGGGACGGCACCGGGGAGCTGTTTTTT
TRBD2	NA	TRBJ2-1	TRBV6-4	CASRLAGGLYNEQFF	TGTGCCAGCAGGCTAGCGGGAGGGCTGTACAATGAGCAGTTCTTC
TRBD1	NA	TRBJ2-2	TRBV10-3	CAISRTGIERPRGELFF	TGTGCCATCAGCCGGACAGGTATCGAGCGGCCAAGGGGGGAGCTGTTTTTT
NA	NA	TRBJ2-7	TRBV28	CASSSTATGDSYEQYF	TGTGCCAGCAGTTCTACCGCGACAGGTGACTCCTACGAGCAGTACTTC
NA	NA	TRBJ1-6	TRBV6-5	CASTMSSYNSPLHF	TGTGCCAGCACGATGAGCTCCTATAATTCACCCCTCCACTTT
NA	NA	TRBJ2-1	TRBV7-8	CASSLARMGAGVYNEQFF	TGTGCCAGCAGCTTAGCGAGGATGGGGGCGGGAGTCTACAATGAGCAGTTCTTC
NA	NA	TRBJ1-1	TRBV4-1	CASGLSRAPGTEAFF	TGCGCCAGCGGCCTCTCGCGGGCCCCGGGGACTGAAGCTTTCTTT
NA	once	TRBJ2-7	TRBV18	CASSPGLSSYEQYF	TGTGCCAGCTCACCGGGACTCAGCTCCTACGAGCAGTACTTC
NA	NA	TRBJ2-5	TRBV29-1	CSVYGSGETQYF	TGCAGCGTTTACGGGAGCGGTGAGACCCAGTACTTC
NA	NA	TRBJ1-5	TRBV29-1	CSASGEGQPQHF	TGCAGCGCCTCCGGGGAGGGCCAGCCCCAGCATTTT
TRBD1	NA	TRBJ1-5	TRBV18	CASSPGTGGNSNQPQHF	TGTGCCAGCTCACCGGGGACAGGGGGCAATAGCAATCAGCCCCAGCATTTT